These T cell receptor beta chains were read from a single sample in a study of T cell responses to AZD1222 COVID-19 vaccine. TCRdb's copy holds only in-frame clones and misses some; the assay was immunoSEQ multiplex PCR. The table has about 84,000 clones, about 85% seen once. The specimen was peripheral blood, collected on day 0 of AZD1222 vaccination. These receptors came from an adult in good health. CDR3s include the opening cysteine and the closing phenylalanine or tryptophan. The order of the fields is CDR3 DNA, CDR3 protein, J gene, V gene, clone size, D gene. D genes are given only for firm matches. The size of a clone is reported for some rows only, either as once, few or many, or as a class for expanded clones.

TGTGCCAGCAGTTACCCCGGTCAGCCCCAGCATTTT,CASSYPGQPQHF,TRBJ1-5,TRBV6-6,NA,NA
TGTGCCAGCAGTTACTCGATTGAGCTTTTTACTGAAGCTTTCTTT,CASSYSIELFTEAFF,TRBJ1-1,TRBV6-5,NA,NA
TGCGCCAGCAGCGAGACACCTTATGCTGGCTACACCTTC,CASSETPYAGYTF,TRBJ1-2,TRBV10-2,few,NA
TGTGCCTGGAGTTTGGGGGGAAATCAGCCCCAGCATTTT,CAWSLGGNQPQHF,TRBJ1-5,TRBV30,NA,NA
TGTGCCAGTAGTACTAGATTCCAACTAGCGGGAGCGGGCGAGCAGTACTTC,CASSTRFQLAGAGEQYF,TRBJ2-7,TRBV19,NA,TRBD2
TGTGCCAGCAGTTACGGGACTAGCGGCAGCACAGATACGCAGTATTTT,CASSYGTSGSTDTQYF,TRBJ2-3,TRBV27,NA,TRBD2
TGTGCCAGCAGTTACTCAATTAGGCTTCCTGGATACGAGCAGTACTTC,CASSYSIRLPGYEQYF,TRBJ2-7,TRBV6-2/TRBV6-3,once,NA
TGTGCCAGCAGCTTATGGGGGGGGGCCACCGGAAACACCATATATTTT,CASSLWGGATGNTIYF,TRBJ1-3,TRBV7-2,NA,NA
TGCGCCAGCAGCTTGGCGGGCATCGGCACAGATACGCAGTATTTT,CASSLAGIGTDTQYF,TRBJ2-3,TRBV5-1,NA,NA
TGTGCCTGGAATCGATTAGGCGGTGGTCAAGAGACCCAGTACTTC,CAWNRLGGGQETQYF,TRBJ2-5,TRBV30,NA,NA
TGTGCCAGCAGTTACGGCGGCGGGAGAGGTAGGAATGAGCAGTTCTTC,CASSYGGGRGRNEQFF,TRBJ2-1,TRBV6-5,NA,TRBD2
TGTGCCAGCAGCCCCTTTGTAACTCAAACGACCCACGAGCAGTACTTC,CASSPFVTQTTHEQYF,TRBJ2-7,TRBV5-5,once,NA
TGTGCCAGCAGCCGATTGGCCAATTCACCCCTCCACTTT,CASSRLANSPLHF,TRBJ1-6,TRBV11-2,NA,NA
TGTGCCAGCTCACCCTACACAGATACGCAGTATTTT,CASSPYTDTQYF,TRBJ2-3,TRBV18,NA,NA
TGTGCCAGCAGCTTGGAGTATCTAGCGGGATCCTACGAGCAGTACTTC,CASSLEYLAGSYEQYF,TRBJ2-7,TRBV5-5,NA,TRBD2
TGTGCCAGCAGTCTAAGCAAAGGCAGGGTGGACGAGCAGTACTTC,CASSLSKGRVDEQYF,TRBJ2-7,TRBV14,NA,NA
TGTGCCAGCAGTTACGTGGGACTAGGGTCAGATACGCAGTATTTT,CASSYVGLGSDTQYF,TRBJ2-3,TRBV6-2/TRBV6-3,NA,TRBD2
TGTGCCAGCTTGACAGGAGACTATGGCTACACCTTC,CASLTGDYGYTF,TRBJ1-2,TRBV19,NA,NA
TGTGCCAGCTCACCACCGTCGAACAGTGCAACTAATGAAAAACTGTTTTTT,CASSPPSNSATNEKLFF,TRBJ1-4,TRBV18,NA,NA
TGTGCCAGCAGACCCACAGGGGGCAAAAGAGAGGACACCTTC,CASRPTGGKREDTF,TRBJ1-2,TRBV11-3,NA,TRBD1
TGTGCCAGCAGCCAAGATCTCGGGGGTGCTGGAAACACCATATATTTT,CASSQDLGGAGNTIYF,TRBJ1-3,TRBV4-2,many,NA
TGTGCCCTACGGAGCGCAGGCTTTTCCCTTGGGGAGCAGTACTTC,CALRSAGFSLGEQYF,TRBJ2-7,TRBV10-3,NA,NA
TGCAGCGTAGGTGGGACTAGCGGGAGAGAGACCCAGTACTTC,CSVGGTSGRETQYF,TRBJ2-5,TRBV29-1,NA,TRBD2
TGTGCCAGCAGCTTACCCCTCAAGAGGAACGAGCAGTACTTC,CASSLPLKRNEQYF,TRBJ2-7,TRBV7-9,NA,NA
TGTGCCAGCAGTCCCAATGCGGGGGGAATCCGCTATGGCTACACCTTC,CASSPNAGGIRYGYTF,TRBJ1-2,TRBV11-2,NA,NA
TGTGCCAGCAGCCAGAGTGGACAGTTTGGCACTGAAGCTTTCTTT,CASSQSGQFGTEAFF,TRBJ1-1,TRBV7-9,NA,NA
TGTGCCAGCAGCTTACAAGGACGGGGAGCTTTCTTT,CASSLQGRGAFF,TRBJ1-1,TRBV11-2,NA,NA
TGTGCCAGCTTACCGGACAGGAACACTGAAGCTTTCTTT,CASLPDRNTEAFF,TRBJ1-1,TRBV18,once,NA
TGTGCCAGCAGTAATGGGACTCCTGTCCCCACCATATATTTT,CASSNGTPVPTIYF,TRBJ1-3,TRBV6-6,NA,NA
TGTGCCAGCTCAACGTCGACAGGCGTGAATTCACCCCTCCACTTT,CASSTSTGVNSPLHF,TRBJ1-6,TRBV18,NA,NA
TGCGCCACCGTGCGAGGGCGGGATGGCTACACCTTC,CATVRGRDGYTF,TRBJ1-2,TRBV10-2,NA,NA
TGTGCCAGCAGTAGGACTAGCGGAACCTACAATGAGCAGTTCTTC,CASSRTSGTYNEQFF,TRBJ2-1,TRBV6-6,NA,TRBD2
TGTGCCTGGAATAGGCGGAGACCTTCAGATACGCAGTATTTT,CAWNRRRPSDTQYF,TRBJ2-3,TRBV30,once,NA
TGTGCCAGCAGCAGTTTATTACACATAACCCGGACAGTTAACTATGGCTACACCTTC,CASSSLLHITRTVNYGYTF,TRBJ1-2,TRBV7-2,NA,NA
TGTGCCAGCAGCTTTAACAGTTCACCCCTCCACTTT,CASSFNSSPLHF,TRBJ1-6,TRBV7-2,NA,NA